These 15 T cell receptor beta chains share one sample of origin, sequenced in a study of T cell repertoires in cytomegalovirus infection. Their antigens remain unidentified. From the reads, TCRdb called clonotypes with MiXCR, one entry per CDR3 protein. The sample carries about 830,000 distinct CDR3 sequences, over 25% recorded once. The material was cultured CD8+ T cells from PBMCs, obtained from culture after CMV antigen stimulation. The receptor set was obtained from a human donor in good health (CMV status not recorded). Some clones in this sample may be carry-over from other donors' samples.

This chain uses TRBV6-5 with TRBJ2-2; TRBD1 matches at 9 bases. The V and J ends lost 1 base and 2 bases, in that order; junction bases with no gene match: 8. CDR3 size: 18 residues. Germline V CDR1 and CDR2: MNHEY, SVGAGI. Written as DNA, the CDR3 is TGTGCCAGCAGTTACTTAGGTCAGGGACAGGGTAACACCGGGGAGCTGTTTTTT. Protein sequence: CASSYLGQGQGNTGELFF.

The chain uses TRBV7-9 and TRBJ2-2, with TRBD2 identical over 7 bases. The CDR3 totals 16 residues. Germline V CDR1 and CDR2: SEHNR, FQNEAQ (reference sequence). J lost 4 bases, V lost 5 bases, and 10 bases had no gene match. This chain's CDR3 is CASSGPQERGTGELFF. As DNA, the CDR3 is TGTGCCAGCAGCGGCCCCCAAGAGCGGGGCACCGGGGAGCTGTTTTTT.

Concerning this clonotype: This may be a read error, as it is one base from a much larger clone. This chain joins TRBV7-2 and TRBJ2-1; D assignment may be TRBD1 or TRBD2 (6 bases each). Germline V gives CDR1 SGHTA, CDR2 FQGNSA. The CDR3 is 19 residues long. CDR3 residues: CANSGKGYTGTYSYNEQFF. The CDR3 DNA follows: TGTGCCAACAGCGGCAAGGGGTACACAGGGACTTACTCCTACAATGAGCAGTTCTTC.

A few counts support this clonotype. J is TRBJ2-3 and V is TRBV7-9, with 9 bases identical to TRBD2. CDR1 SEHNR and CDR2 FQNEAQ come from the germline V gene (reference sequence). There are 16 residues in the CDR3. V lost 5 bases and J lost 0; bases outside the gene matches: 6. This CDR3 reads CASSLLSGGSTDTQYF. The CDR3 coding sequence is TGTGCCAGCAGCCTCTTGAGCGGGGGGAGCACAGATACGCAGTATTTT.

Concerning this clonotype: It is likely a read error, because the conserved phenylalanine at the end of the CDR3 is missing. The DNA is left out, because the CDR3 cannot be placed on it with certainty; the CDR3 is given as TCRdb lists it. J is TRBJ1-1 and V is TRBV19. The CDR3 is 12 residues long, ends included. From germline, CDR1 is LNHDA and CDR2 SQIVND (reference sequence). This CDR3 is CASSTERVTATV.

This clonotype was detected ten times or more. This chain joins TRBV7-2 and TRBJ1-6; tentatively, D is TRBD1 (5 bases). CDR1 and CDR2 (germline): SGHTA, FQGNSA. V shed 2 bases and J shed 4 bases, with 18 bases lying between them. This CDR3 region has 18 residues. The CDR3 spells CASSLISYRDAYNSPLHF. The DNA of the CDR3 is TGTGCCAGCAGCTTAATATCGTATCGGGACGCTTATAATTCACCCCTCCACTTT.

This clonotype came up a few times. This chain connects TRBV4-1 to TRBJ1-1; weak D call: TRBD1 (5 bases). Germline CDR1 is MGHRA and CDR2 is YSYEKL. V lost 0 bases, J lost 5 bases, and 10 bases lay in between. This CDR3 comprises 14 residues. The CDR3 DNA reads TGCGCCAGCAGCCAAGACCCACGGGGGACTGAAGCTTTCTTT. Amino acids: CASSQDPRGTEAFF.

This clonotype was counted once. This chain connects TRBV4-3 to TRBJ2-3; D not certain. The CDR3 loop spans 16 amino acids. Germline CDR1 LGHNA, CDR2 YSLEER. V was shortened by 1 base and J by 1 base, with 12 bases between the two germline ends. The CDR3 protein is CASSQAMPVGTDTQYF. Here the CDR3 DNA reads TGCGCCAGCAGCCAAGCTATGCCCGTGGGCACAGATACGCAGTATTTT.

This clonotype came up many times. The V call is TRBV6-5, the J call TRBJ2-1; 12 positions agree with TRBD2. Germline V CDR1 and CDR2: MNHEY, SVGAGI. The V and J ends lost 2 bases and 12 bases, in that order; junction bases with no gene match: 17. This CDR3 spans 18 amino acids. The CDR3 spells CASSYPPKTSGGRGGQFF. DNA of the CDR3: TGTGCCAGCAGTTACCCCCCCAAGACTAGCGGGGGCCGAGGGGGGCAGTTCTTC.

This chain joins TRBV7-6 and TRBJ1-2; no clear D. From germline, CDR1 is SGHVS and CDR2 FNYEAQ. V lost 5 bases to trimming and J lost 1 base, with 8 bases between them. The CDR3 extends over 13 amino acids. The CDR3 loop reads CASSPTSNYGYTF. The CDR3 nucleotides are TGTGCCAGCAGCCCTACAAGTAACTATGGCTACACCTTC. Using reference TRBV7-6 and TRBJ1-2 for the parts outside the CDR3, the full variable domain is GAGVSQSPRYKVTKRGQDVALRCDPISGHVSLYWYRQALGQGPEFLTYFNYEAQQDKSGLPNDRFSAERPEGSISTLTIQRTEQRDSAMYRCASSPTSNYGYTFGSGTRLTVV.

The chain recombines TRBV9 with TRBJ2-2; D ambiguous. The CDR3 is 16 residues long. V lost 6 bases and J 0 bases, leaving 15 bases between the germline ends. Germline CDR1 is SGDLS and CDR2 is YYNGEE. CDR3 bases: TGTGCCAGCACCCCTCTTCGGTACGCGAACACCGGGGAGCTGTTTTTT. This sequence encodes CASTPLRYANTGELFF. Together with reference TRBV9 and TRBJ2-2, the CDR3 gives the full variable domain: DSGVTQTPKHLITATGQRVTLRCSPRSGDLSVYWYQQSLDQGLQFLIQYYNGEERAKGNILERFSAQQFPDLHSELNLSSLELGDSALYFCASTPLRYANTGELFFGEGSRLTVL.

The chain carries TRBV13 and TRBJ2-7, with 8 bases identical to TRBD1. V shed 5 bases and J 3 bases; nucleotides not matched to a gene: 9. Germline V gene data show CDR1 as PRHDT and CDR2 as FYEKMQ (reference sequence). The CDR3 runs to 15 residues. CDR3: CASSNFRGRNYEQYV. The DNA of the CDR3 is TGTGCCAGCAGCAATTTCAGGGGGCGAAACTACGAGCAGTACGTC.

This clonotype occurred many times. The junction departs from the called germline gene at one end, perhaps through a read error. The chain has TRBV7-2 and TRBJ2-2, with 7 positions matching TRBD2. From germline, CDR1 is SGHTA and CDR2 FQGNSA. This CDR3 comprises 11 residues. The CDR3 sequence: CASSQGGGLFF. CDR3 DNA: TGTGCCAGCAGCCAAGGCGGGGGGCTGTTTTTT.

This clonotype was counted a few times. The V and J genes are TRBV27 and TRBJ1-2, with D perhaps matching TRBD1 (5 bases). The CDR3 is made up of 12 amino acids. Between the trimmed V and J ends, which lost 5 bases and 8 bases, there was a span of 12 bases. Germline CDR1 MNHEY, CDR2 SMNVEV (reference sequence). This CDR3 reads CASSPQGSGYTF. In DNA form, the CDR3 reads TGTGCCAGCAGTCCTCAGGGTAGCGGCTACACCTTC.

This sequence joins TRBV9 and TRBJ2-1; the D call may be TRBD1 or TRBD2 (5 bases each). This CDR3 region has 15 residues. Germline CDR1 and CDR2: SGDLS and YYNGEE. Deletions cut 3 bases from V and 1 base from J, with 11 bases between. This CDR3 reads CASSGGDVSYNEQFF. CDR3 DNA sequence: TGTGCCAGCAGCGGAGGGGACGTTTCCTACAATGAGCAGTTCTTC.